This T cell receptor beta chain was identified in a study of cytomegalovirus exposure and HLA in healthy donors. The PCR had 60 Vbeta and 13 Jbeta primers. Authors' analysis steps: About 9.9 million of the roughly 80 million unique TCR beta chains counted in a later analysis were shared. Sequenced by immunoSEQ multiplex PCR; TCRdb stores in-frame clones only, minus some. Clonal size and the V and J genes are those of that table, whereas D and trimming came from the DNA. There are 150,000 to 200,000 clones in the sample; more than 65% occur only once, and about 2.5% lies in the top ten. The sample comprised PBMCs. The receptor's source is a woman between 25 and 40 years old in good health and CMV-seropositive.

The CDR3 spells CASSLFGKRSLTGELFF. In DNA form, the CDR3 reads TGTGCCAGCAGTCTTTTCGGGAAAAGGAGTCTAACCGGGGAGCTGTTTTTT. The chain is built from TRBV28 and TRBJ2-2; weak D call: TRBD2 (5 bases). CDR1 MDHEN and CDR2 SYDVKM come from the germline V gene. The CDR3 sequence is 17 residues long. Trimming took 5 bases from V and 5 from J, leaving 21 bases between them.